The clone carrying this T cell receptor (beta chain) came up a few times. The data were taken from a study of T cells after yellow fever vaccination. MiXCR was run by TCRdb on the 5' RACE reads, yielding one entry per CDR3 protein. The sample holds around 550,000 distinct CDR3 sequences; 15% to 20% are singletons and the top ten take 14%. The CDR3 spans 16 residues. Losses at the gene ends were 1 base for V and 1 base for J; bases not matched to a gene: 3. Germline CDR1 is WSHSY and CDR2 is SAAADI. The clonotype comes from a young man who received the YFV17D yellow fever vaccine. The chain has TRBV10-2 and TRBJ2-1; 8 nucleotides match TRBD2. Source: PBMCs, taken 15 days after the yellow fever booster vaccination. CDR3 in amino acids: CASSEFSGKSYNEQFF. The CDR3 DNA sequence: TGCGCCAGCAGTGAGTTTAGCGGGAAATCCTACAATGAGCAGTTCTTC.